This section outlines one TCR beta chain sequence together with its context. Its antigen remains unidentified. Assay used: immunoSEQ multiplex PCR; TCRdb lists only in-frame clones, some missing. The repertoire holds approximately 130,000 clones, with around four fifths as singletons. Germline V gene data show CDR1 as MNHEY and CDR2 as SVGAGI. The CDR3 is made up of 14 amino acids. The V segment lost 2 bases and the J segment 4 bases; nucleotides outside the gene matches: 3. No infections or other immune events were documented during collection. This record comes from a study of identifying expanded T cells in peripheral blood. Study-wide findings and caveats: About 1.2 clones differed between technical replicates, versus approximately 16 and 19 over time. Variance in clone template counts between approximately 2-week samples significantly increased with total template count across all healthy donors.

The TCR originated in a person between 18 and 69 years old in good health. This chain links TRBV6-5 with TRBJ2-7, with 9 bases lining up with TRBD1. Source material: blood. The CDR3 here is CASSYKTGGYEQYF. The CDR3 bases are TGTGCCAGCAGTTACAAGACAGGGGGGTACGAGCAGTACTTC.